The clone carrying this T cell receptor beta chain was counted only a few times. What it binds is unknown. These data come from a study of shared clonotypes between healthy human individuals. Overall study results and limits: Naive CD4 clonotypes overlapped across several donors at about 5.3%. In general, naive subsets displayed greater estimated richness than memory subsets did.

Both subsets, CD45RA+ naive and CD45RA-negative memory, were split from the CD4+ cells. The DNA input per sorted-subset replicate PCR was roughly 180 ng, corresponding to 28,000 or so T cell genomes. Data came from immunoSEQ multiplex PCR; TCRdb stores just in-frame clones and leaves some out. The sample yields about 330,000 clones, roughly 70% seen once. This receptor was taken from a man aged 25 to 40 in good health. The sequenced sample consisted of memory CD4+ T cells sorted from blood. Regarding subset: CD45RA-negative fraction.

DNA for the CDR3: TGTGCCAGCAGCCCTAGGGACCAAGATACGCAGTATTTT. Amino acids: CASSPRDQDTQYF. The rearrangement links TRBV11-3 to TRBJ2-3; D might be TRBD1 or TRBD2, each matching 5 bases. This CDR3 spans 13 amino acids. With 5 bases removed from V and 5 bases from J, the gap between germline ends came to 11 bases. Germline V CDR1 and CDR2: SGHNT, YENEEA.